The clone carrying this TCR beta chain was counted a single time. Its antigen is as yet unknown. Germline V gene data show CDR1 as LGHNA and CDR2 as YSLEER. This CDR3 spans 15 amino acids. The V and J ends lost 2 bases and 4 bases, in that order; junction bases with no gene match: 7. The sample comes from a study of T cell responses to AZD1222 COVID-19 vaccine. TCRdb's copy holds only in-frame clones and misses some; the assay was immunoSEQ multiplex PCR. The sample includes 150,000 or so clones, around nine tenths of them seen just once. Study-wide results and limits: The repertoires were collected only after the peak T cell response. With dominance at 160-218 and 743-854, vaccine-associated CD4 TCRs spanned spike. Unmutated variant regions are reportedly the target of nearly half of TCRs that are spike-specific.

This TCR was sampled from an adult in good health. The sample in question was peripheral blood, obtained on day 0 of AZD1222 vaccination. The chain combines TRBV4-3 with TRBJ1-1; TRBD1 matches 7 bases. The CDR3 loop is CASSQTTDRATEAFF. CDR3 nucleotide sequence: TGCGCCAGCAGCCAAACTACCGACAGGGCCACTGAAGCTTTCTTT.